This record concerns one TCR beta chain sequence. TCRdb re-analysed the 5' RACE reads in MiXCR, keeping a single row per CDR3 protein. This sample has approximately 500,000 distinct CDR3 sequences, with 20% to 25% found just once. Germline assignment: CDR1 LGHNA and CDR2 YSLEER. Trimming shortened V by 1 base and J by 7 bases, and 12 bases separated the two germline ends. The CDR3 runs 14 residues. The data were taken from a study of identical twins. These data were also reused for a study on T cells expressing NK-cell markers. That paper states: Sorted CD3+CD56-NKG2C+, CD3+CD56+NKG2C+ and CD3+CD56+NKG2C- T cells supplied the TCR beta repertoires.

Specimen: CD4+ T cells sorted from blood. The TCR was taken from a woman between 18 and 29 years old in good health. The V gene is TRBV4-3, the J gene TRBJ2-3; no reliable D call. CDR3 loop: CASSQASQGYTQYF. In nucleotides, the CDR3 is TGCGCCAGCAGCCAAGCCTCCCAAGGATATACGCAGTATTTT.